The 27 T cell receptor beta chains presented below share a single source sample, sequenced in a study of blood T cell repertoires in COVID-19. Measured with immunoSEQ multiplex PCR; TCRdb has only the in-frame clones, and not every one. The top ten hold under 7.5% of the sample, which has over 45,000 clones, 65% to 85% seen once. Sequencing was carried out using peripheral blood. These receptors originate from a man aged 60-69 years with acute or convalescent COVID-19.

V usage is TRBV2 and J usage is TRBJ1-5; a weak D match, TRBD1 (6 bases). Germline CDR1 and CDR2: SNHLY and FYNNEI. The CDR3 consists of 14 residues. Trimming shortened V by 4 bases and J by 2 bases, and 9 bases separated the two germline ends. For the CDR3, the DNA is TGTGCCAGCAGTGCTTCAGGGGGCAATCAGCCCCAGCATTTT. It codes for CASSASGGNQPQHF.

The rearrangement uses TRBV5-1 and TRBJ1-6; no clear D. The CDR3 spans 14 residues. Deletions cut 0 bases from V and 6 bases from J, with 7 bases between. Germline values: CDR1 SGHRS, CDR2 YFSETQ. CDR3 nucleotide sequence: TGCGCCAGCAGCTTGGCACAGCCTAATTCACCCCTCCACTTT. This sequence encodes CASSLAQPNSPLHF.

The rearrangement links TRBV5-1 to TRBJ1-1; D is uncertain. Germline V gives CDR1 SGHRS, CDR2 YFSETQ. The V and J ends lost 4 bases and 0 bases respectively, with 16 bases between them. The CDR3 runs 16 residues. The CDR3 here is CASSDMGGLMNTEAFF. The CDR3 DNA sequence: TGCGCCAGCAGCGACATGGGAGGATTAATGAACACTGAAGCTTTCTTT. Looking up the rest from reference TRBV5-1 and TRBJ1-1 gives the full variable domain: KAGVTQTPRYLIKTRGQQVTLSCSPISGHRSVSWYQQTPGQGLQFLFEYFSETQRNKGNFPGRFSGRQFSNSRSEMNVSTLELGDSALYLCASSDMGGLMNTEAFFGQGTRLTVV.

The rearrangement links TRBV18 to TRBJ2-7; D perhaps matches TRBD2 (5 bases). CDR3 length: 12 amino acids. Per germline, CDR1 KGHSH and CDR2 LQKENI. V lost 3 bases and J lost 5, with 8 bases in between. The CDR3 loop is CASSPEADEQYF. CDR3 DNA: TGTGCCAGCTCACCGGAGGCGGACGAGCAGTACTTC.

The rearrangement uses TRBV28 and TRBJ2-1; TRBD1 agrees at 12 bases. From germline, CDR1 is MDHEN and CDR2 SYDVKM. There are 17 residues in the CDR3. V trimming: 3 bases; J trimming: 10 bases; junction bases outside the gene matches: 13. CDR3 sequence (DNA): TGTGCCAGCAGTTTTGGGACAGGGGGCGGGGGATACTCGGAGCAGTTCTTC. Protein sequence: CASSFGTGGGGYSEQFF.

V usage is TRBV19 and J usage is TRBJ1-4; possibly TRBD1 for D (5 bases). The CDR3 has 12 residues. Germline V gene lookup returns CDR1 LNHDA and CDR2 SQIVND (reference sequence). V was shortened by 6 bases and J by 5 bases, with 7 bases between the two germline ends. CDR3 coding DNA: TGTGCCAGTAGGCAGGGAAATGAAAAACTGTTTTTT. Translated: CASRQGNEKLFF.

CDR3 nucleotide sequence: TGTGCCAGCAGCTTAAGCTGGACGGGGTACAATGAGCAGTTCTTC. Amino acids: CASSLSWTGYNEQFF. The chain uses TRBV7-2 and TRBJ2-1; maybe TRBD2 (5 bases). V dropped 2 bases and J dropped 4 bases, with 12 bases sitting between them. Germline V CDR1 and CDR2: SGHTA, FQGNSA. The CDR3 length is 15 residues.

This clone was found a few times. This chain joins TRBV5-5 and TRBJ2-1, with 10 bases identical to TRBD2. Germline trimming cut 0 bases from V and 0 bases from J; bases unmatched to any gene: 9. Germline loops: CDR1 SGHKS, CDR2 YYEKEE (reference sequence). The CDR3 sequence is 19 residues long. The CDR3 here is CASSLVASGGLSSYNEQFF. CDR3 DNA: TGTGCCAGCAGCTTGGTGGCTAGCGGGGGCCTCAGCTCCTACAATGAGCAGTTCTTC.

The V gene is TRBV27, the J gene TRBJ1-2; D unresolved. Deletions cut 4 bases from V and 5 bases from J, with 20 bases between. The CDR3 consists of 16 residues. In germline, CDR1 is MNHEY, CDR2 SMNVEV (reference sequence). The CDR3 sequence: CASSWAPYKGNYGYTF. The CDR3 nucleotides are TGTGCCAGCAGTTGGGCCCCCTACAAAGGCAATTATGGCTACACCTTC.

V and J are TRBV12-1 and TRBJ2-3; the table's D call, TRBD1, has no DNA check behind it. TRBV12-1 is a recognized pseudogene. The CDR3 consists of 15 residues. Written as DNA, the CDR3 is TGTGCCAGCAGACGGGACAGGGGCCTCACAGATACGCAGTATTTT. Amino acid sequence: CASRRDRGLTDTQYF.

The chain recombines TRBV9 with TRBJ1-1, with D perhaps TRBD1 (6 bases). Germline V gives CDR1 SGDLS, CDR2 YYNGEE. Between the trimmed V and J ends, which lost 0 bases and 4 bases, there was a span of 10 bases. The CDR3 contains 14 residues. CDR3 amino acids: CASSVASGATEAFF. Here the CDR3 DNA reads TGTGCCAGCAGCGTAGCTTCAGGGGCCACTGAAGCTTTCTTT.

The chain recombines TRBV6-6 with TRBJ1-3; 8 bases line up with TRBD1. V lost 5 bases, J lost 4 bases, and 4 bases stayed unmatched. The germline gives CDR1 MNHNY, CDR2 SVGAGI (reference sequence). The CDR3 covers 14 residues. CDR3 bases: TGTGCCAGCAGTCCGACAGGGGCGGGAAACACCATATATTTT. Translation: CASSPTGAGNTIYF.

The chain carries TRBV20-1 and TRBJ2-1; D gene uncertain. The CDR3 sequence is 13 residues long. V shed 3 bases and J shed 6 bases, with 12 bases lying between them. From germline, CDR1 is DFQATT and CDR2 SNEGSKA (reference sequence). The CDR3 is CSASGRSRNEQFF. Here the CDR3 DNA reads TGCAGTGCTAGTGGTCGGTCACGCAATGAGCAGTTCTTC.

This clone was detected once. The V and J genes are TRBV6-5 and TRBJ1-2; maybe TRBD1 (5 bases). CDR1 and CDR2 from the germline V gene are MNHEY and SVGAGI. The CDR3 has 12 residues. Trimming left V 2 bases short and J 6 bases short, with 7 bases between. The CDR3 DNA reads as TGTGCCAGCAGTTACACAGGCAATGGCTACACCTTC. Its translation is CASSYTGNGYTF.

The chain links TRBV28 to TRBJ1-1; 7 bases map to TRBD1. Trimming took 6 bases from V and 2 from J; bases not matched to a gene: 6. The CDR3 has 14 amino acids. Germline V gene sequence: CDR1 MDHEN, CDR2 SYDVKM. The CDR3 bases are TGTGCCAGCAGCATTCAGGGGGGAAACACTGAAGCTTTCTTT. The encoded protein is CASSIQGGNTEAFF.

CDR3 region: CASSQGAGVNTEAFF. CDR3 DNA sequence: TGCGCCAGCAGCCAGGGGGCAGGGGTGAACACTGAAGCTTTCTTT. This rearrangement joins TRBV4-1 to TRBJ1-1, with D maybe TRBD1 (6 bases). CDR1 and CDR2 from the germline V gene are MGHRA and YSYEKL. The CDR3 consists of 15 residues. The V end was cut by 3 bases, the J end by 0 bases, with 11 bases between.

Here the CDR3 reads CASSHSLTDTQYF. DNA for the CDR3: TGTGCCAGCAGCCACAGCCTCACAGATACGCAGTATTTT. The V gene is TRBV13, the J gene TRBJ2-3; no definite D call. Germline lookup yields CDR1 PRHDT and CDR2 FYEKMQ (reference sequence). This CDR3 region has 13 residues. The germline V and J ends were trimmed by 5 bases and 2 bases, with 8 bases remaining between them. Full variable domain (missing parts from reference TRBV13 and TRBJ2-3): AAGVIQSPRHLIKEKRETATLKCYPIPRHDTVYWYQQGPGQDPQFLISFYEKMQSDKGSIPDRFSAQQFSDYHSELNMSSLELGDSALYFCASSHSLTDTQYFGPGTRLTVL.

This clone was found a few times. J is TRBJ2-1 and V is TRBV11-3, with 8 positions matching TRBD2. The CDR3 spans 16 residues. Germline loops: CDR1 SGHNT, CDR2 YENEEA. Losses at the gene ends were 3 bases for V and 8 bases for J; bases not matched to a gene: 12. CDR3 nucleotides: TGTGCCAGCAGCTTCGGTCACGGGGGGGCCTGGGATGAGCAGTTCTTC. Residues: CASSFGHGGAWDEQFF.

This chain joins TRBV9 and TRBJ1-1, with no clear D. Trimming shortened V by 3 bases and J by 0 bases, and 15 bases separated the two germline ends. The CDR3 loop spans 16 amino acids. The germline V gene has CDR1 SGDLS and CDR2 YYNGEE. DNA for the CDR3: TGTGCCAGCAGCGCACCGAGCGAGGTTATGAACACTGAAGCTTTCTTT. Its translation: CASSAPSEVMNTEAFF. Looking up the rest from reference TRBV9 and TRBJ1-1 gives the full variable domain: DSGVTQTPKHLITATGQRVTLRCSPRSGDLSVYWYQQSLDQGLQFLIQYYNGEERAKGNILERFSAQQFPDLHSELNLSSLELGDSALYFCASSAPSEVMNTEAFFGQGTRLTVV.

The chain combines TRBV5-1 with TRBJ1-3, with 7 bases that match TRBD1. Germline V gene data show CDR1 as SGHRS and CDR2 as YFSETQ. CDR3 length equals 16 residues. Trimming at V came to 4 bases and at J to 0 bases, leaving 7 bases not matched to a gene. The CDR3 sequence: CASSPGTVSSGNTIYF. The CDR3 region has the DNA TGCGCCAGCAGCCCAGGGACAGTTAGCTCTGGAAACACCATATATTTT.

J is TRBJ2-5 and V is TRBV7-9, with D tentatively TRBD2 (5 bases). V dropped 0 bases and J dropped 1 base, with 6 bases sitting between them. The germline CDR1 and CDR2 sequences are SEHNR and FQNEAQ (reference sequence). The CDR3 has 14 residues. CDR3 region: CASSLARAQETQYF. In DNA, the CDR3 is TGTGCCAGCAGCTTAGCGCGGGCCCAAGAGACCCAGTACTTC.

The chain couples TRBV7-8 to TRBJ1-5; D is possibly TRBD1 (5 bases). V was cut by 5 bases and J by 4 bases, with 9 bases left in between. Germline V gives CDR1 SGHVS, CDR2 FQNEAQ. This CDR3 is 13 amino acids long. In DNA, the CDR3 is TGTGCCAGCAGCCCCTCAGGGAATCAGCCCCAGCATTTT. Translating it yields CASSPSGNQPQHF. The full variable domain, completed using reference TRBV7-8 and TRBJ1-5, is GAGVSQSPRYKVAKRGQDVALRCDPISGHVSLFWYQQALGQGPEFLTYFQNEAQLDKSGLPSDRFFAERPEGSVSTLKIQRTQQEDSAVYLCASSPSGNQPQHFGDGTRLSIL.

This chain connects TRBV11-2 to TRBJ2-7; no clear D gene. The CDR3 is 11 amino acids. Per germline, CDR1 SGHAT and CDR2 FQNNGV. Trimming took off 4 bases at V and 3 bases at J, with 4 bases between the two ends. CDR3 in amino acids: CASSSYYEQYF. The CDR3 coding sequence is TGTGCCAGCAGCTCCTACTACGAGCAGTACTTC.

The gene calls are TRBV12-3 or TRBV12-4 and TRBJ2-5; TRBD2 agrees at 7 bases. V shed 5 bases, J shed 1 base, and the junction held 1 base outside the gene matches. The CDR3 is 13 residues long. Written as DNA, the CDR3 is TGTGCCAGCAGTGGACTAGGCCAAGAGACCCAGTACTTC. It translates to CASSGLGQETQYF.

This clone appeared once. DNA for the CDR3: TGCGCCAGCAGTCGGGGGGGCCGCGCTATTGAGCAGTTCTTC. Its translation is CASSRGGRAIEQFF. The rearrangement uses TRBV4-1 and TRBJ2-1, with 8 bases matching TRBD2. The germline CDR1 and CDR2 sequences are MGHRA and YSYEKL. CDR3 length equals 14 residues. Germline trimming cut 6 bases from V and 9 bases from J; bases unmatched to any gene: 10.

The V gene is TRBV20-1, the J gene TRBJ1-5; 8 nucleotides match TRBD1. V was pared by 3 bases and J by 7 bases, with 11 bases of the junction left unmatched. The V gene's germline CDR1 is DFQATT and CDR2 SNEGSKA (reference sequence). The CDR3 extends over 15 amino acids. CDR3 loop: CSASTLQGAKQPQHF. DNA for the CDR3: TGCAGTGCTAGTACTCTCCAGGGGGCTAAACAGCCCCAGCATTTT.

Of note for this clone: Mismatch with germline at one junction end may stem from a read error. This sequence joins TRBV7-7 and TRBJ1-3; tentative D call: TRBD1 (5 bases). The length of the CDR3 is 14 residues. CDR1 and CDR2 (germline): SSHAT, FNYEAQ (reference sequence). In DNA, the CDR3 is TGTGCTAGCACCGCGGGAGGGGTTGGAAACACCATATATTTT. It yields the protein CASTAGGVGNTIYF.